This TCR beta chain comes out of a study of T cell clonality in common variable immunodeficiency (dated by TCRdb to the mid-2010s). The paper's findings and limits, for the study overall: Differences among patients in the CVID cohort limited the correlations between repertoire features and clinical complications. CVID TCRbeta sequences reportedly showed fewer deletions and N-nucleotide insertions and lacked highly modified clones with 13 or more V deletions. Although equal DNA input was used, an average of roughly 80,000 unique sequences per sample was obtained for controls, compared with about 31,547 for CVID samples. It was noted by the authors that sequencing of the repertoires of T cell subpopulations would be needed to clarify the cause of the increased clonality in CVID. Increased TCRbeta clonality was found in CVID subjects compared with healthy controls (t-test p = 0.018), with the increase being most characteristic of about a third of subjects. Fewer TCRbeta clones were shared among CVID subjects than among healthy controls (p < 0.0001).

For sequencing input, CVID and control samples contributed equivalent amounts of genomic DNA. For every sample, a 60 bp segment covering the rearranged TCRbeta CDR3 region was amplified and then sequenced. The immunoSEQ assay, a bias-corrected multiplex PCR combined with high-throughput sequencing, was used for TCRbeta amplification. From the authors' description of their analysis: Every unique nucleotide sequence counted as a clone and was annotated with V, D and J genes, copy number and frequency. Sequences were labeled productive if in frame, and non-productive if out of frame or containing stop codons. As previously described, clonality was calculated on the basis of Shannon's entropy. Mean CDR3 Kyte-Doolittle hydropathy was derived from the predicted amino acid sequences of productive clones. Using the R hclust function, scaled V gene usage was clustered hierarchically with Manhattan distance and complete linkage. Clone sharing by CDR3 amino acid sequence was assessed by resampling 12 repertoires per group over 100 rounds. The repertoires were screened for approximately 72 published EBV-specific TCRbeta sequences and a few hundred published CMV-specific TCRbeta sequences. After two CVID samples that produced fewer than 10,000 sequences were dropped from the analysis, roughly 42 CVID repertoires remained. TCRdb holds this immuneACCESS table with in-frame rearrangements only. Some clones are missing; in checked studies, unresolved V genes explain under half, and the rest has no known cause. D and trimming come from the DNA, and the V and J calls and clone size come from that table. This sample contains more than 45,000 clones, none of which is a singleton. Roughly 6.2% of the sample is in the top ten clones.

Predominantly Caucasian heritage was noted among both the CVID patients and the healthy controls. Heparinized peripheral whole blood samples of roughly 5 to 9 ml were obtained from each donor. TCRbeta CDR3 repertoires were sequenced from genomic DNA of adults with common variable immune deficiency (CVID) and healthy adult controls. A total of around 22 healthy adult volunteers (about 12 female and 10 or so male; age range 23 to 66 years, mean age about 31) were included in the control group. Diluted blood was density-centrifuged over Hypaque 1077 or Ficoll-Paque to isolate peripheral blood mononuclear cells. Unsorted mononuclear cells served as the source of genomic DNA, which was extracted either by Qiagen column purification or by a centrifugation-based method. With regard to this clone: Its antigen is currently not known. The read ends 3 residues early relative to the CDR3; the germline J gene fills the gap.

V loses 5 bases of germline sequence and J loses 7 bases, and the interval between the two ends is 14 bases. As encoded in the germline V gene (reference sequence), CDR1 is LNHDA while CDR2 is SQIVND. The CDR3 covers 13 residues, taking in both the cysteine and the phenylalanine. The DNA has 30 bases, all within the CDR3, and is read from base 1. Sequenced: peripheral blood mononuclear cells. The receptor was isolated from a person aged 18 to 69 in good health. The sequence joins TRBV19 to TRBJ1-1; 5 matching bases give a weak D call of TRBD1. CDR3 region: CASSRRQPGEAFF. The CDR3 bases that were read are TGTGCCAGTAGTCGCAGACAGCCGGGTGAA. Full variable domain (CDR3 extended with the reference TRBV19 and TRBJ1-1 proteins): DGGITQSPKYLFRKEGQNVTLSCEQNLNHDAMYWYRQDPGQGLRLIYYSQIVNDFQKGDIAEGYSVSREKKESFPLTVTSAQKNPTAFYLCASSRRQPGEAFFGQGTRLTVV.